This is a list of T cell receptor beta chains from one sample in a study of identical twins. TCRdb independently ran MiXCR on the 5' RACE reads; one entry per CDR3 protein. This repertoire shows 520,000 or so distinct CDR3 sequences, under 25% found once; its top ten account for 0.8% to 1%. The same data also contributed to another study, on T cells expressing NK-cell markers.

The sequenced sample consisted of CD4+ T cells sorted from blood. The receptors stem from a young woman in good health. Each CDR3 is given with its conserved first and last residue.

TRBJ1-3 | TRBV12-3/TRBV12-4 | CASSSIGNTIYF
TRBJ1-4 | TRBV6-1 | CASSRPTVENEKLFF
TRBJ2-5 | TRBV12-3/TRBV12-4 | CASSWANQETQYF
TRBJ1-1 | TRBV12-3/TRBV12-4 | CASSFLVSEAFF
TRBJ2-3 | TRBV29-1 | CSVAPGQLTDTQYF
TRBJ2-1 | TRBV29-1 | CSASGTGSNLLDEQFF
TRBJ1-1 | TRBV3-1 | CASTRKGAVTEAFF
TRBJ2-1 | TRBV6-1 | CASSRQSGLAYNEQFF
TRBJ2-1 | TRBV7-6 | CASSLAHQIQHNEQFF
TRBJ2-7 | TRBV12-3/TRBV12-4 | CASRYEGEQYF
TRBJ2-1 | TRBV6-5 | CASSSKLLAGGPNEQFF
TRBJ1-4 | TRBV7-2 | CASSLVPGGNEKLFF
TRBJ2-1 | TRBV4-3 | CASSQGLAVEQFF
TRBJ2-5 | TRBV5-1 | CASQLGETQYF
TRBJ2-3 | TRBV12-3/TRBV12-4 | CASSNEPDADTQYF
TRBJ1-6 | TRBV7-9 | CASSLGEQAPFF
TRBJ2-1 | TRBV6-1 | CASRDNVLYNEQFF
TRBJ2-5 | TRBV5-1 | CASSLEGPPETQYF
TRBJ1-5 | TRBV4-3 | CASSQVGGATQHF
TRBJ2-3 | TRBV7-9 | CASSLRQADTDTQYF
TRBJ2-1 | TRBV5-1 | CASSLGVGSNPNEQFF
TRBJ2-3 | TRBV27 | CASSGTGGTTDTQYF
TRBJ2-5 | TRBV7-2 | CASSLALGSETQYF
TRBJ2-3 | TRBV5-1 | CASSLGIYAGYTDTQYF
TRBJ1-2 | TRBV7-2 | CASSPESDRVLYGYTF
TRBJ2-7 | TRBV7-2 | CASTDRVSPQWYF
TRBJ2-7 | TRBV6-1 | CASKGNPALGQYF
TRBJ2-1 | TRBV20-1 | CSALLAAAYNEQFF
TRBJ2-5 | TRBV5-1 | CASSLAASQETQYF
TRBJ2-1 | TRBV6-1 | CASTQTGTSYNEQFF
TRBJ2-7 | TRBV20-1 | CSASWRSGRSSYEQYF
TRBJ2-7 | TRBV10-3 | CAIRGGYEQYF
TRBJ1-2 | TRBV6-1 | CASSPKTTFGGYTF
TRBJ2-5 | TRBV20-1 | CSARVGGVQETQYF
TRBJ1-5 | TRBV19 | CASSPGTGGRPQHF
TRBJ1-4 | TRBV20-1 | CSAREGGSEKLFF
TRBJ2-7 | TRBV11-2 | CASSPKWTRGSWTYEQYF
TRBJ1-2 | TRBV7-3 | CASSLSSGRDGGYTF
TRBJ2-2 | TRBV20-1 | CSAKTHGNTGELFF